Shown below are 31 T cell receptor beta chains from a single sample sequenced in a study of T cells in Graves' hyperthyroidism and ophthalmopathy. The TCR beta CDR3 regions underwent amplification using RNA transcripts as the source. A first-round RT-PCR of the TCR CDR3 used the HTBI primer set. Each CDR3 protein gets one entry after TCRdb re-called the multiplex PCR reads with MiXCR. The repertoire holds some 550,000 distinct CDR3 sequences, with more than 15% as singletons. The sample was blood. The receptor set was obtained from a woman aged 40-49 years with Graves' ophthalmopathy.

The chain is built from TRBV19 and TRBJ1-5; 8 bases fit TRBD1. V lost 4 bases and J lost 7; bases outside the gene matches: 6. This CDR3 comprises 14 residues. CDR1 is LNHDA and CDR2 is SQIVND in the germline V gene (reference sequence). CDR3 amino acids: CASSTDREGQPQHF. The DNA of the CDR3 is TGTGCCAGTAGTACGGACAGGGAGGGCCAGCCCCAGCATTTT.

V and J are TRBV7-6 and TRBJ1-1, with D uncertain. The CDR3 is 16 residues long. CDR1 is SGHVS and CDR2 is FNYEAQ in the germline V gene. Trimming removed 1 base from V and 4 bases from J, with 16 bases in between. Here the CDR3 reads CASSLGVRGVVTEAFF. CDR3 DNA: TGTGCCAGCAGCTTAGGAGTGCGGGGAGTAGTCACTGAAGCTTTCTTT.

This clonotype was recorded many times. The chain carries TRBV28 and TRBJ1-1, with 7 bases aligning to TRBD1. The J segment lost 6 bases and the V segment lost 5 bases, leaving 12 bases of the junction unmatched. The germline V gene has CDR1 MDHEN and CDR2 SYDVKM. The CDR3 is 15 amino acids. The CDR3 loop is CASSPIVTGTPEAFF. As DNA, the CDR3 is TGTGCCAGCAGTCCCATCGTGACAGGGACCCCTGAAGCTTTCTTT.

This clonotype turned up a few times. The chain is built from TRBV20-1 and TRBJ2-5, with 9 bases matching TRBD2. The CDR3 is made up of 15 amino acids. V lost 3 bases, J lost 12 bases, and 17 bases stayed unmatched. The germline gives CDR1 DFQATT, CDR2 SNEGSKA (reference sequence). The CDR3 sequence is CSASHLGVAGAAEYF. For the CDR3, the DNA is TGCAGTGCTAGCCACCTAGGGGTAGCGGGGGCAGCAGAGTACTTC.

V and J are TRBV6-1 and TRBJ2-1; no definite D call. This CDR3 contains 14 residues. V was pared by 7 bases and J by 5 bases, with 15 bases between. The germline V gene has CDR1 MNHNS and CDR2 SASEGT. The CDR3 bases are TGTGCCAGCACCAAATCAGCCGTCGACAATGAGCAGTTCTTC. Its protein product is CASTKSAVDNEQFF.

V is TRBV10-3 and J is TRBJ1-1; D remains ambiguous. The germline V and J ends were trimmed by 6 bases and 0 bases, with 8 bases remaining between them. Germline V gives CDR1 ENHRY, CDR2 SYGVKD. CDR3 length: 13 residues. CDR3 protein: CAIRRAVNTEAFF. In DNA, the CDR3 is TGTGCCATCAGGCGCGCGGTGAACACTGAAGCTTTCTTT.

About this clonotype itself: A read error may explain this, as a much larger clone is one base away. The chain joins TRBV20-1 to TRBJ2-7, with D tentatively TRBD1 or TRBD2 (5 bases each). Germline lookup yields CDR1 DFQATT and CDR2 SNEGSKA (reference sequence). The length of the CDR3 is 14 residues. The CDR3 loop is CSARDRPGTYERYF. The CDR3 DNA reads TGCAGTGCTAGAGATCGGCCAGGGACCTACGAGCGGTACTTC.

In its sample, this clonotype was seen many times. V usage is TRBV27 and J usage is TRBJ1-1; D possibly corresponds to TRBD1 (6 bases). V lost 5 bases and J 2 bases, leaving 15 bases between the germline ends. CDR3 size: 15 residues. Germline V CDR1 and CDR2: MNHEY, SMNVEV (reference sequence). The CDR3 DNA follows: TGTGCCAGCAGTATCGGCGGGACACTCAACACTGAAGCTTTCTTT. Protein product: CASSIGGTLNTEAFF.

The CDR3 loop reads CAWSPGYLNTEAFF. The DNA of the CDR3 is TGTGCCTGGAGCCCAGGGTACTTGAACACTGAAGCTTTCTTT. The genes are TRBV30 and TRBJ1-1; tentatively, D is TRBD1 (5 bases). CDR3 length equals 14 residues. The ends were cut back, 3 bases at V and 0 bases at J, with 11 bases in the middle. Germline CDR1 reads GTSNPN; CDR2 reads SVGIG (reference sequence).

This clonotype was seen only a few times. The chain uses TRBV30 and TRBJ2-3; tentatively, D is TRBD2 (5 bases). V lost 0 bases and J 1 base, leaving 11 bases between the germline ends. There are 15 residues in the CDR3. Germline V CDR1 and CDR2: GTSNPN, SVGIG (reference sequence). CDR3 sequence reads: CAWSVRPGGTDTQYF. In DNA, the CDR3 is TGTGCCTGGAGTGTACGGCCCGGGGGCACAGATACGCAGTATTTT.

This clonotype occurred many times. DNA of the CDR3: TGTGCCAGCAGCTTGCTCGGCAGCTACACAGATACGCAGTATTTT. As protein: CASSLLGSYTDTQYF. The chain couples TRBV5-6 to TRBJ2-3; no firm D call. The CDR3 is made up of 15 amino acids. V lost 1 base and J lost 2, with 11 bases in between. In germline, CDR1 is SGHDT, CDR2 YYEEEE. Together with reference TRBV5-6 and TRBJ2-3, the CDR3 gives the full variable domain: DAGVTQSPTHLIKTRGQQVTLRCSPKSGHDTVSWYQQALGQGPQFIFQYYEEEERQRGNFPDRFSGHQFPNYSSELNVNALLLGDSALYLCASSLLGSYTDTQYFGPGTRLTVL.

This clonotype was counted many times. The chain is built from TRBV3-1 and TRBJ2-1, with a possible D match to TRBD2 (5 bases). This CDR3 is built from 16 residues. The germline V gene has CDR1 LGHDT and CDR2 YNNKEL (reference sequence). The V end was cut by 0 bases, the J end by 5 bases, with 14 bases between. For the CDR3, the DNA is TGTGCCAGCAGCCAAGATCCGACAAGGAGGAACAATGAGCAGTTCTTC. It codes for CASSQDPTRRNNEQFF.

This clonotype has just a few counts. V usage is TRBV19 and J usage is TRBJ2-1; either TRBD1 or TRBD2 may fit D (7 bases each). In germline, CDR1 is LNHDA, CDR2 SQIVND (reference sequence). The CDR3 consists of 15 residues. Between the trimmed V and J ends, which lost 6 bases and 3 bases, there was a span of 15 bases. The CDR3 region has the DNA TGTGCCAGTAGACCAGGGGGGGGCCTCTACAATGAGCAGTTCTTC. Its protein is CASRPGGGLYNEQFF.

This clonotype was counted at least ten times. The rearrangement links TRBV28 to TRBJ1-2; 7 bases line up with TRBD1. CDR3 size: 14 residues. Germline loops: CDR1 MDHEN, CDR2 SYDVKM. V lost 3 bases, J lost 5 bases, and 6 bases stayed unmatched. The CDR3 bases are TGTGCCAGCAGTTTCGAGGCCAGGGGGTATGGCTACACCTTC. The encoded protein is CASSFEARGYGYTF.

This clonotype was counted many times. One end of the junction is discordant with germline, which a read error may explain. This chain links TRBV5-1 with TRBJ2-1; TRBD2 might be the D (5 bases). This CDR3 is built from 12 residues. The germline CDR1 and CDR2 sequences are SGHRS and YFSETQ. The CDR3 sequence is CASSLVGGEQFF. The CDR3 DNA reads as TGTGCCAGCAGCTTAGTGGGCGGGGAGCAGTTCTTC.

The V and J genes are TRBV6-1 and TRBJ2-7, with TRBD1 matching over 10 bases. The CDR3 covers 14 residues. Germline lookup yields CDR1 MNHNS and CDR2 SASEGT. With V trimmed by 7 bases and J by 6 bases, 9 bases remained unmatched. DNA for the CDR3: TGTGCCAGCACCCCGGGACAGGGGTATATCGAGCAGTACTTC. It specifies CASTPGQGYIEQYF.

V is TRBV13 and J is TRBJ1-2; possibly TRBD1 for D (6 bases). Trimming took off 5 bases at V and 2 bases at J, with 12 bases between the two ends. This CDR3 comprises 14 residues. CDR1 PRHDT and CDR2 FYEKMQ come from the germline V gene (reference sequence). The CDR3 here is CASSVPDSNYGYTF. For the CDR3, the DNA is TGTGCCAGCAGCGTTCCGGACAGCAACTATGGCTACACCTTC.

In its sample, this clonotype was seen many times. The rearrangement joins TRBV30 to TRBJ1-1; tentative D call: TRBD1 (5 bases). Germline CDR1 and CDR2: GTSNPN and SVGIG (reference sequence). This CDR3 has 15 amino acids. Trimming took off 2 bases at V and 5 bases at J, with 18 bases between the two ends. The CDR3 protein is CAWSPTEGRRTEAFF. In nucleotides, the CDR3 is TGTGCCTGGAGTCCGACCGAGGGGAGGAGGACTGAAGCTTTCTTT.

This clonotype has at least ten counts. The chain has TRBV20-1 and TRBJ2-7; D could derive from TRBD1 or TRBD2 (5 bases each). Germline CDR1 reads DFQATT; CDR2 reads SNEGSKA (reference sequence). This CDR3 has 13 residues. V was pared by 5 bases and J by 0 bases, with 11 bases between. Here the CDR3 DNA reads TGCAGTGCTTCGGGGACGGACTCCTACGAGCAGTACTTC. It is translated as CSASGTDSYEQYF.

This clonotype has ten or more counts. The V and J genes are TRBV29-1 and TRBJ1-1, with 7 bases identical to TRBD1. V trimming: 4 bases; J trimming: 3 bases; junction bases outside the gene matches: 14. The CDR3 runs 16 residues. Germline CDR1 and CDR2: SQVTM and ANQGSEA. This chain's CDR3 is CSVAQGEPWSDTEAFF. The CDR3 DNA reads TGCAGCGTTGCCCAGGGGGAACCCTGGTCGGACACTGAAGCTTTCTTT. The full variable domain, its missing parts supplied by reference TRBV29-1 and TRBJ1-1, is SAVISQKPSRDICQRGTSLTIQCQVDSQVTMMFWYRQQPGQSLTLIATANQGSEATYESGFVIDKFPISRPNLTFSTLTVSNMSPEDSSIYLCSVAQGEPWSDTEAFFGQGTRLTVV.

This clonotype was seen many times. This rearrangement joins TRBV13 to TRBJ2-3; D perhaps matches TRBD2 (5 bases). Trimming removed 2 bases at V and 2 bases at J, with 14 bases between. The CDR3 length is 16 residues. Germline values: CDR1 PRHDT, CDR2 FYEKMQ (reference sequence). The CDR3 nucleotides read TGTGCCAGCAGCTTATTAGCTAGCCAAAACACAGATACGCAGTATTTT. Amino acids: CASSLLASQNTDTQYF. The variable domain in full, completed from reference TRBV13 and TRBJ2-3, reads AAGVIQSPRHLIKEKRETATLKCYPIPRHDTVYWYQQGPGQDPQFLISFYEKMQSDKGSIPDRFSAQQFSDYHSELNMSSLELGDSALYFCASSLLASQNTDTQYFGPGTRLTVL.

As DNA, the CDR3 is TGTGCCAGCAGCCCCCTCGGCGGGACAGGGAGTGAGCAGTTCTTC. Translation: CASSPLGGTGSEQFF. The rearrangement joins TRBV5-6 to TRBJ2-1, with 9 bases identical to TRBD1. This CDR3 region has 15 residues. Germline trimming cut 4 bases from V and 9 bases from J; bases unmatched to any gene: 11. Germline CDR1 reads SGHDT; CDR2 reads YYEEEE.

This clonotype was seen ten or more times. The chain couples TRBV2 to TRBJ2-5, with 8 bases lining up with TRBD1. CDR3 size: 14 residues. V lost 2 bases and J lost 4; bases outside the gene matches: 3. Germline CDR1 and CDR2: SNHLY and FYNNEI. CDR3 in amino acids: CASSESRGRETQYF. The CDR3 DNA reads as TGTGCCAGCAGTGAATCCAGGGGGCGAGAGACCCAGTACTTC.

This clonotype was counted a few times. The CDR3 reads CASTAASSFDTQYF. CDR3 coding DNA: TGTGCCAGCACCGCGGCTAGCTCTTTCGATACGCAGTATTTT. The chain joins TRBV6-1 to TRBJ2-3; D may be TRBD2 (5 bases). Looked up from germline, CDR1 is MNHNS and CDR2 is SASEGT. CDR3 length equals 14 residues. Trimming pared 7 bases from V and 6 bases from J, leaving 17 bases between.

This rearrangement joins TRBV5-1 to TRBJ1-3, with unresolved D. Trimming stripped 0 bases from V and 1 base from J, with 5 bases between. The CDR3 contains 14 residues. Germline V gene lookup returns CDR1 SGHRS and CDR2 YFSETQ. The CDR3 is CASSLAASGNTIYF. The CDR3 coding sequence is TGCGCCAGCAGCTTGGCAGCTTCTGGAAACACCATATATTTT.

This clonotype was observed at least ten times. The J gene is TRBJ2-5, the V gene TRBV12-3 or TRBV12-4; D perhaps matches TRBD1 (6 bases). The CDR3 has 16 amino acids. V was clipped by 5 bases and J by 2 bases, with 18 bases between them. CDR3 sequence (DNA): TGTGCCAGCAGTCCCGGGGACACCCTAGGGCAAGAGACCCAGTACTTC. Translating it yields CASSPGDTLGQETQYF.

There are a few counts of this clonotype. The chain has TRBV6-2 or TRBV6-3 and TRBJ2-2; 12 bases agree with TRBD2. Germline-derived CDR1 and CDR2 are MNHEY and SVGEGT. This CDR3 comprises 16 residues. Trimming removed 4 bases from V and 4 bases from J; junction bases left unmatched: 4. This chain's CDR3 is CASSSQGLAGTGELFF. CDR3 coding DNA: TGTGCCAGCAGTTCCCAGGGACTAGCGGGCACCGGGGAGCTGTTTTTT.

This clonotype was recorded a few times. This chain uses TRBV25-1 with TRBJ2-5, with 7 bases lining up with TRBD1. The CDR3 extends over 16 amino acids. V was clipped by 4 bases and J by 0 bases; unmatched bases: 8. Germline CDR1 MGHDK, CDR2 SYGVNS. The chain's CDR3 is CASSGGGSWHQETQYF. CDR3 bases: TGTGCCAGCAGTGGAGGGGGCAGTTGGCACCAAGAGACCCAGTACTTC.

This clonotype showed up many times. The rearrangement links TRBV6-1 to TRBJ1-1, with 7 bases identical to TRBD1. V gave up 2 bases and J gave up 0 bases; unmatched junction bases: 3. CDR3 length: 15 amino acids. The germline V gene encodes CDR1 MNHNS and CDR2 SASEGT. The DNA of the CDR3 is TGTGCCAGCAGTGAAATGGGACAGCTGAACACTGAAGCTTTCTTT. Encoded protein: CASSEMGQLNTEAFF.

The V call is TRBV6-2 or TRBV6-3, the J call TRBJ2-7; D possibly uses TRBD1 or TRBD2 (7 bases each). The CDR3 has 15 residues. The V and J ends lost 6 bases and 4 bases respectively, with 19 bases between them. Germline values: CDR1 MNHEY, CDR2 SVGEGT. For the CDR3, the DNA is TGTGCCAGCAGAGAGGGGGCGGGAGAGCGATACGAGCAGTACTTC. Translating gives CASREGAGERYEQYF.

This clonotype came up many times. V usage is TRBV18 and J usage is TRBJ1-2; 8 nucleotides agree with TRBD1. V trimming: 5 bases; J trimming: 7 bases; junction bases outside the gene matches: 9. CDR1 and CDR2 from the germline V gene are KGHSH and LQKENI. There are 14 residues in the CDR3. In DNA, the CDR3 is TGTGCCAGCTCAAGTGGGACAGGACATGGTGGCTACACCTTC. It codes for CASSSGTGHGGYTF.